What follows describes a single T cell receptor (beta chain). This record belongs to a study of blood T cell repertoires in COVID-19. Study-wide background: Material from acute and convalescent COVID-19 was sourced from the United States, Italy and Spain. Sources were T cells, B-cell-depleted T cells, or PBMCs; the material itself was cDNA or gDNA.

Germline assignment: CDR1 ENHRY and CDR2 SYGVKD. The CDR3 covers 15 residues. V lost 6 bases to trimming and J lost 1 base; unmatched junction nucleotides: 3. Source study methods: Amplifying reference gene primers gave estimates of nucleated cell counts. Sequenced by immunoSEQ multiplex PCR; TCRdb stores in-frame clones only, minus some. That table supplies the V and J calls and clone size; D and trimming were determined from the DNA. The sample has some 150,000 clones; approximately 84% are singletons. The clonotype was recovered from a human donor in a cohort sampled during active COVID-19. Sample: peripheral blood. The chain has TRBV10-3 and TRBJ2-3, with 11 bases fitting TRBD1. The CDR3 DNA follows: TGTGCCATCAGCCGGACAGGGGGCGGCACAGATACGCAGTATTTT. This gives the protein CAISRTGGGTDTQYF.